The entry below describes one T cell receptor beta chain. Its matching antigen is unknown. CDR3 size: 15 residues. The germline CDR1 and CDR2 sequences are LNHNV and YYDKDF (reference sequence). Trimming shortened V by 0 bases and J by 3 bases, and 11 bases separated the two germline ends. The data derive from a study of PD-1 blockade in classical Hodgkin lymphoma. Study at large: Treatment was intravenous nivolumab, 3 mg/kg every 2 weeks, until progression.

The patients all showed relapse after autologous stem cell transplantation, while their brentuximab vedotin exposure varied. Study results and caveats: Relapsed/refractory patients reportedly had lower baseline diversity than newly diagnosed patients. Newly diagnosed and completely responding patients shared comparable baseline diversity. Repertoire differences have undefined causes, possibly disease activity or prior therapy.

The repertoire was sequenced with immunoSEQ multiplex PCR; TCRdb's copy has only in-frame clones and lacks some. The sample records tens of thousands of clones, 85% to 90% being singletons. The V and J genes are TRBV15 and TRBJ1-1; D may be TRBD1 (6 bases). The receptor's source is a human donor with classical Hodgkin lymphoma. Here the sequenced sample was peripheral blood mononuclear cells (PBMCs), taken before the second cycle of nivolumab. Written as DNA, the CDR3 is TGTGCCACCAGCAGAGAAGGGGGGAGGGACACTGAAGCTTTCTTT. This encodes CATSREGGRDTEAFF.